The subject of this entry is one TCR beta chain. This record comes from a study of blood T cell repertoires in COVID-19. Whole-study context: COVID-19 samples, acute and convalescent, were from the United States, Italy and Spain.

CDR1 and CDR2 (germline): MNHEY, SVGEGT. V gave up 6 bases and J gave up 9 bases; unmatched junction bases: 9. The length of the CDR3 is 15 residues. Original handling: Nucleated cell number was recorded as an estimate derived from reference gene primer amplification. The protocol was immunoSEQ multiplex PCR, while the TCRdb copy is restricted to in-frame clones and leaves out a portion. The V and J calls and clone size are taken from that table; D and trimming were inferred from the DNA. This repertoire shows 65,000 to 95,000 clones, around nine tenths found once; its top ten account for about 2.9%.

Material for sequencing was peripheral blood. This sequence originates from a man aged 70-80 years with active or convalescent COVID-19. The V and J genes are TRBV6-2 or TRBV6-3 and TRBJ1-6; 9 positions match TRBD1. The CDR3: CASSWSYRGPSPLHF. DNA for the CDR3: TGTGCCAGCAGCTGGAGCTACAGGGGGCCTTCACCCCTCCACTTT.